These T cell receptor beta chains were read from a single sample in a study of shared clonotypes between healthy human individuals. Only in-frame clones appear in the TCRdb table, and some are missing; sequencing was by immunoSEQ multiplex PCR. The sample consists of roughly 2.1 million clones, 85% to 95% of them appearing once. Sequencing input: naive CD8+ T cells from PBMCs. The receptors stem from a man aged 18 to 29 in good health. Some clones in this sample may be carry-over from other donors' samples. Both conserved end residues are part of each CDR3.

J gene,V gene,CDR3 protein
TRBJ2-1,TRBV2,CASSDPGQGGNEQFF
TRBJ2-1,TRBV9,CASSVGAGGYNEQFF
TRBJ2-7,TRBV7-2,CASSPRQGVENEQYF
TRBJ2-2,TRBV27,CASSLIGTANTGELFF
TRBJ2-3,TRBV7-3,CASSNLAGTQYF
TRBJ2-1,TRBV4-2,CASSQGAGGNNNEQFF
TRBJ1-1,TRBV19,CASSIDPTGKDTEAFF
TRBJ2-7,TRBV18,CASSPESSYEQYF
TRBJ2-7,TRBV6-5,CASSYDDRSYEQYF
TRBJ2-4,TRBV9,CASSVSSGRALGNIQYF
TRBJ1-2,TRBV25-1,CASEDTTLRLATF
TRBJ2-5,TRBV7-8,CASSHPGLGMKTQYF
TRBJ1-5,TRBV27,CASSTLRGSQPQHF
TRBJ2-7,TRBV19,CASSIGRSSEQYF
TRBJ2-1,TRBV27,CASSLYGGGHEQFF
TRBJ2-7,TRBV30,CAWSALPGAYEQYF
TRBJ1-1,TRBV30,CAWSVGRTEAFF
TRBJ2-3,TRBV5-8,CASSLQVGGLTDTQYF
TRBJ2-3,TRBV13,CASSFGGGRDTQYF
TRBJ1-5,TRBV28,CASSFLGGSNQPQHF
TRBJ2-7,TRBV7-8,CASSLAYASGAYEQYF
TRBJ1-2,TRBV28,CASTRGGGSDYGYTF
TRBJ2-2,TRBV27,CASNGLAGNTGELFF
TRBJ2-5,TRBV6-5,CASSYSSSGRGETQYF
TRBJ1-3,TRBV7-2,CASSPSAGSGNTIYF
TRBJ1-3,TRBV4-1,CASSQESGSGNTIYF
TRBJ2-2,TRBV19,CASSLSQELELFF
TRBJ1-1,TRBV5-1,CASSLGQGGNTEAFF
TRBJ2-7,TRBV5-1,CASSTDRGYEQYF
TRBJ2-3,TRBV6-4,CASSDSQPDFEDSLSTDTQYF
TRBJ2-3,TRBV5-6,CASSLGLAGGLGHTDTQYF
TRBJ2-7,TRBV27,CASSRRGDNYEQYF
TRBJ2-7,TRBV19,CASSPTGWGVEQYF
TRBJ2-2,TRBV30,CAWSLANTGELFF
TRBJ1-2,TRBV30,CAWMGSYYGYTF
TRBJ2-6,TRBV5-4,CASLGGPDGMGPVLTF
TRBJ2-1,TRBV10-2,CASRDRLSHEQFF
TRBJ1-1,TRBV19,CATQGHANTEAFF
TRBJ2-7,TRBV7-9,CASSLGPFYEQYF
TRBJ2-7,TRBV9,CASSGTNFYEQYF
TRBJ2-1,TRBV13,CASSITSGASLYNEQFF
TRBJ2-2,TRBV7-8,CASSFRAVGSYTGELFF
TRBJ2-5,TRBV27,CASRHSQETQYF
TRBJ2-1,TRBV5-4,CASSFLIGTGRIGEQFF